The clone carrying this T cell receptor (beta chain) was counted ten times or more. Its matching antigen is unknown. These data belong to a study of response to subunit inactivated influenza vaccine. Points from the study as a whole: Authors suggested few new T cells are recruited by each seasonal influenza vaccination.

TCRdb recomputed calls from the RT-PCR reads with MiXCR, one row per CDR3 protein. The sample lists hundreds of thousands of distinct CDR3 sequences, approximately 15% occurring once. Losses at the gene ends were 2 bases for V and 5 bases for J; bases not matched to a gene: 10. CDR3 length: 15 amino acids. Germline-derived CDR1 and CDR2 are SQVTM and ANQGSEA. The clonotype was recovered from a man aged 50-75 years who received an inactivated influenza vaccine. The specimen comprised CD4+ T cells sorted from PBMCs, sampled less than 30 months after vaccination. The chain combines TRBV29-1 with TRBJ2-5; 8 bases are shared with TRBD1. CDR3 region: CSVEFRGQGVETQYF. The CDR3 coding sequence is TGCAGCGTTGAATTCAGAGGACAGGGAGTTGAGACCCAGTACTTC.